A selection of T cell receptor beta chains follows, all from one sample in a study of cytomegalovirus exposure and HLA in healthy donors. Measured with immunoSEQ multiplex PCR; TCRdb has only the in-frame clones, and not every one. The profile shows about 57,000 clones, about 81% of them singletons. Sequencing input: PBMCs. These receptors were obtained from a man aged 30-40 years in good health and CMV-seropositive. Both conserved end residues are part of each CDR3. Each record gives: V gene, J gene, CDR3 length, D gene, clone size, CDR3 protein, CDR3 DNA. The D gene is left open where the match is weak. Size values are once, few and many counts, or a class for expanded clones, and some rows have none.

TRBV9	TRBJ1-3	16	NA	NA	CASSVANEVSGNTIYF	TGTGCCAGCAGCGTAGCTAATGAGGTATCTGGAAACACCATATATTTT
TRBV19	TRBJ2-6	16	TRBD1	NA	CASRGQGISGANVLTF	TGTGCCAGTAGGGGACAGGGTATTTCCGGGGCCAACGTCCTGACTTTC
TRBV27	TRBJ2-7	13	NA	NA	CASSFRQLYEQYF	TGTGCCAGCAGTTTCCGACAACTCTACGAGCAGTACTTC
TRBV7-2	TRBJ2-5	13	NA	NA	CASSLDRVETQYF	TGTGCCAGCAGCTTAGATCGGGTAGAGACCCAGTACTTC
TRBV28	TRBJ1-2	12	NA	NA	CASRLYREGYTF	TGTGCCAGCAGACTCTACCGAGAGGGCTACACCTTC
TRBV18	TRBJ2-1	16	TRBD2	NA	CASSPLGGDSYNEQFF	TGTGCCAGCTCACCCCTCGGGGGGGACTCCTACAATGAGCAGTTCTTC
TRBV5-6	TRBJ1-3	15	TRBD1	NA	CASSRGQGAGNTIYF	TGTGCCAGCAGCCGCGGACAGGGGGCTGGAAACACCATATATTTT
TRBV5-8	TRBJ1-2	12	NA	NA	CASSLTDYGYTF	TGTGCCAGCAGTTTAACAGACTATGGCTACACCTTC
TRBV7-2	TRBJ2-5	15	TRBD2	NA	CASSRSGGAGETQYF	TGTGCCAGCAGCCGTAGCGGGGGGGCGGGTGAGACCCAGTACTTC
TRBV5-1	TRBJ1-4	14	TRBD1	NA	CASSPDRVEEKLFF	TGCGCCAGCAGCCCAGACAGGGTGGAGGAAAAACTGTTTTTT
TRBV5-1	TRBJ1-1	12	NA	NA	CASRISNTEAFF	TGCGCCAGCAGGATCAGTAACACTGAAGCTTTCTTT
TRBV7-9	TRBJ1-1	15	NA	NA	CASSLAWAVNTEAFF	TGTGCCAGCAGCTTAGCTTGGGCAGTAAACACTGAAGCTTTCTTT
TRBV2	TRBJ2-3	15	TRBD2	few	CASNRLAGVADTQYF	TGTGCCAGCAACAGACTAGCGGGGGTTGCAGATACGCAGTATTTT
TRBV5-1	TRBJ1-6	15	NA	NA	CASSLEPGYDSPLHF	TGCGCCAGCAGCTTGGAGCCGGGTTACGATTCACCCCTCCACTTT
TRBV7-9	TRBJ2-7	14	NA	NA	CASSPDSVATEQYF	TGTGCCAGCAGCCCGGACAGCGTGGCTACCGAGCAGTACTTC
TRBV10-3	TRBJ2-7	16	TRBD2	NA	CAINRLAGGSPYEQYF	TGTGCCATCAATAGACTAGCGGGGGGTTCCCCCTACGAGCAGTACTTC
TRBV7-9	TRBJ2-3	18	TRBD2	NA	CASSLGAGGHRGTDTQYF	TGTGCCAGCAGCTTAGGAGCGGGGGGGCATCGGGGCACAGATACGCAGTATTTT
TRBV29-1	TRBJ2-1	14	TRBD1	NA	CSAMGQGANNEQFF	TGCAGCGCGATGGGACAGGGGGCGAACAATGAGCAGTTCTTC
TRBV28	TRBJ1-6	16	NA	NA	CASSFSRGSDGSPLHF	TGTGCCAGCAGTTTTTCTCGGGGGTCCGACGGGTCACCCCTCCACTTT
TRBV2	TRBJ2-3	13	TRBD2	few	CASSGGLTDTQYF	TGTGCCAGCAGCGGGGGGTTAACAGATACGCAGTATTTT
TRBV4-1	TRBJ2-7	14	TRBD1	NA	CASSPGQLSYEQYF	TGCGCCAGCAGCCCGGGACAGCTCTCCTACGAGCAGTACTTC
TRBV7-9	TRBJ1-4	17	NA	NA	CASSNGPKPNGREKLFF	TGTGCCAGCAGCAATGGCCCTAAGCCAAATGGGCGCGAAAAACTGTTTTTT
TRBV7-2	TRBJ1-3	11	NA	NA	CASSAGNTIYF	TGTGCCAGCTCCGCGGGAAACACCATATATTTT
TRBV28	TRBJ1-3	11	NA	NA	CASSIRNTIYF	TGTGCCAGCAGTATTAGAAACACCATATATTTT
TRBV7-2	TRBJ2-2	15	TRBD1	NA	CASSLVGRGTGELFF	TGTGCCAGCAGCTTAGTCGGCAGGGGGACCGGGGAGCTGTTTTTT
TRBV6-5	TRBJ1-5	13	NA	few	CASSPGLNQPQHF	TGTGCCAGCAGTCCGGGACTCAATCAGCCCCAGCATTTT
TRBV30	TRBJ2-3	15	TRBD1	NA	CAWSAGQGSTDTQYF	TGTGCCTGGAGTGCCGGACAGGGGAGCACAGATACGCAGTATTTT
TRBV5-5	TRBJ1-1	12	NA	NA	CASSNVAVEAFF	TGTGCCAGCAGCAATGTCGCAGTTGAAGCTTTCTTT
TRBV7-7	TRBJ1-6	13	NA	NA	CASSLDSLSPLHF	TGTGCTAGCAGCTTAGACAGCTTATCACCCCTCCACTTT
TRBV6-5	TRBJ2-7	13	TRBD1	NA	CASSDRGVDEQYF	TGTGCCAGCAGCGACAGGGGAGTGGACGAGCAGTACTTC
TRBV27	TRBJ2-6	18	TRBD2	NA	CASRIRGAGDSGANVLTF	TGTGCCAGCAGGATACGAGGGGCGGGGGACTCTGGGGCCAACGTCCTGACTTTC